Shown below are 2 T cell receptor beta chains from a single sample sequenced in a study of T cells in Graves' hyperthyroidism and ophthalmopathy. RNA transcripts were the template for amplifying TCR beta CDR3 regions. In the first-round RT-PCR of the TCR CDR3, the HTBI primer set was used. TCRdb reanalysed the multiplex PCR reads using MiXCR and keeps one entry per CDR3 protein. The repertoire includes approximately 370,000 distinct CDR3 sequences, approximately 17% of them detected once, and almost 35% sits in the top ten. Sequencing was performed on blood. The receptors shown here come from a woman between 25 and 40 years old with Graves' hyperthyroidism that later progressed to Graves' ophthalmopathy.

V and J are TRBV19 and TRBJ2-1; possibly TRBD2 for D (6 bases). The CDR3 totals 15 residues. The V end lost 5 bases, the J end lost 2 bases, and 13 bases lay between the germline ends. CDR1 and CDR2 from the germline V gene are LNHDA and SQIVND (reference sequence). The CDR3 sequence: CASSFLSGPYNEQFF. DNA of the CDR3: TGTGCCAGTAGTTTCCTTAGCGGCCCCTACAATGAGCAGTTCTTC.

The rearrangement joins TRBV20-1 to TRBJ1-5; 9 bases fit TRBD1. Looked up from germline, CDR1 is DFQATT and CDR2 is SNEGSKA (reference sequence). Trimming at V came to 6 bases and at J to 7 bases, leaving 4 bases not matched to a gene. The CDR3 spans 12 residues. CDR3 loop: CSARTGEQPQHF. The CDR3 DNA follows: TGCAGTGCCCGGACAGGGGAACAGCCCCAGCATTTT.